Below, 5 T cell receptor beta chains from the same sample are listed, as sequenced in a study of T cell responses to AZD1222 COVID-19 vaccine. Produced via immunoSEQ multiplex PCR; TCRdb's table is partial and in-frame only. Among nearly 35,000 clones listed, roughly 74% were seen once. The starting material was peripheral blood, obtained 28 days after the second AZD1222 dose. These receptor sequences come from an adult who received the AZD1222 COVID-19 vaccine.

This rearrangement joins TRBV28 to TRBJ2-7, with TRBD1 matching over 7 bases. Germline V gene data show CDR1 as MDHEN and CDR2 as SYDVKM. The CDR3 runs 14 residues. V trimming: 7 bases; J trimming: 6 bases; junction bases outside the gene matches: 12. In DNA form, the CDR3 reads TGTGCCAGCACCCAGACGACAGGGTTTGGCGAGCAGTACTTC. The encoded protein is CASTQTTGFGEQYF. Complete variable domain (other parts from reference TRBV28 and TRBJ2-7): DVKVTQSSRYLVKRTGEKVFLECVQDMDHENMFWYRQDPGLGLRLIYFSYDVKMKEKGDIPEGYSVSREKKERFSLILESASTNQTSMYLCASTQTTGFGEQYFGPGTRLTVT.

The V and J genes are TRBV19 and TRBJ1-6; 8 bases align to TRBD1. The CDR3 loop spans 14 amino acids. V lost 7 bases, J lost 9 bases, and 8 bases stayed unmatched. Germline V gene data show CDR1 as LNHDA and CDR2 as SQIVND (reference sequence). The CDR3 nucleotides read TGTGCCAGTAATCGACAGGGGATGGGTTCACCCCTCCACTTT. Residues: CASNRQGMGSPLHF.

Only a few counts were recorded for this clone. The chain uses TRBV27 and TRBJ1-2; D may be TRBD1 (5 bases). V was trimmed by 3 bases and J by 3 bases, leaving 17 bases between them. The germline CDR1 and CDR2 sequences are MNHEY and SMNVEV (reference sequence). This CDR3 has 16 amino acids. CDR3 in amino acids: CASSFPLTEIHYGYTF. The CDR3 DNA sequence: TGTGCCAGCAGTTTCCCTTTGACAGAAATTCACTATGGCTACACCTTC.

The chain couples TRBV7-8 to TRBJ1-2, with a tentative D call TRBD1 (5 bases). Deletions cut 3 bases from V and 4 bases from J, with 15 bases between. Germline CDR1 is SGHVS and CDR2 is FQNEAQ. The CDR3 runs 15 residues. This chain's CDR3 is CASSLGGHTGYGYTF. The CDR3 region has the DNA TGTGCCAGCAGCTTGGGAGGACACACCGGCTATGGCTACACCTTC.

The rearrangement uses TRBV24-1 and TRBJ2-7; TRBD1 agrees at 12 bases. V was clipped by 9 bases and J by 7 bases; unmatched bases: 12. This CDR3 is 15 amino acids long. Germline CDR1 reads KGHDR; CDR2 reads SFDVKD. CDR3 sequence: CATHARDRGRWEQYV. The CDR3 nucleotides are TGTGCCACCCACGCCCGGGACAGGGGGCGTTGGGAGCAGTACGTC.